The rows below give T cell receptor beta chains drawn from one sample of a study of T-cell reconstitution after alpha-beta-depleted transplantation in children. TCRdb itself ran the PCR reads through MiXCR, one entry per CDR3 protein. Here the sample spans about 160,000 distinct CDR3 sequences, 8.5% to 14% being singletons. The starting material was PBMCs, obtained before TCRalphabeta/CD19-depleted stem cell transplant. The receptors come from a boy between 2 and 10 years old with acute myeloid leukemia, due to receive a stem cell transplant. Both conserved end residues are part of each CDR3. D genes are given only for firm matches. Clone size is shown for a subset of rows, as once, few, many or a class of expanded clone.

j_call clone_size cdr3_length v_call d_call cdr3_aa cdr3_nt
TRBJ2-5 many 11 TRBV12-3/TRBV12-4 NA CASSSHETQYF TGTGCCAGCAGTTCCCACGAGACCCAGTACTTC
TRBJ2-7 NA 14 TRBV12-3/TRBV12-4 NA CASTITGSSYEQYF TGTGCCAGCACCATAACGGGGAGCTCCTACGAGCAGTACTTC
TRBJ2-2 many 17 TRBV4-1 TRBD2 CASSPSVAGVNTGELFF TGCGCCAGCAGCCCTTCGGTAGCGGGCGTGAACACCGGGGAGCTGTTTTTT
TRBJ2-3 many 15 TRBV7-2 NA CASSLAGGGADTQYF TGTGCCAGCAGCTTAGCCGGGGGCGGCGCAGATACGCAGTATTTT
TRBJ1-6 few 15 TRBV30 NA CAWTTIQGGNSPLHF TGTGCCTGGACCACAATACAGGGTGGAAATTCACCCCTCCACTTT
TRBJ2-3 many 17 TRBV29-1 TRBD1 CSVEGGGPGGGTDTQYF TGCAGCGTTGAAGGGGGTGGGCCAGGGGGCGGCACAGATACGCAGTATTTT
TRBJ1-2 many 13 TRBV12-3/TRBV12-4 NA CASSSTTVHHYTF TGTGCCAGCAGTTCGACGACTGTCCATCACTACACCTTC
TRBJ2-7 NA 14 TRBV11-2 TRBD2 CASSSPGLPYEQYF TGTGCCAGCAGCTCCCCGGGACTACCGTACGAGCAGTACTTC
TRBJ1-4 few 13 TRBV18 NA CASSLWEGEKLFF TGTGCCAGCTCACTATGGGAAGGTGAAAAACTGTTTTTT
TRBJ2-2 NA 16 TRBV11-2 NA CASSFHVGRYTGELFF TGTGCTAGCAGCTTCCACGTGGGACGGTACACCGGGGAGCTGTTTTTT
TRBJ2-3 many 15 TRBV9 TRBD1 CASSDGQGWADTQYF TGTGCCAGCAGCGACGGACAGGGATGGGCAGATACGCAGTATTTT
TRBJ2-3 many 16 TRBV5-6 TRBD1 CASSGDRAKSVDTQYF TGTGCCAGCAGCGGGGACAGGGCCAAATCGGTAGATACGCAGTATTTT
TRBJ2-7 NA 14 TRBV5-8 TRBD2 CASSFYGLAGEQYF TGTGCCAGCAGCTTCTATGGCCTAGCGGGCGAGCAGTACTTC
TRBJ1-4 many 12 TRBV7-6 NA CASSWQDEKLFF TGTGCCAGCAGCTGGCAGGACGAAAAACTGTTTTTT
TRBJ2-3 many 13 TRBV6-5 NA CASSYVAFGAQYF TGTGCCAGCAGTTACGTCGCCTTCGGTGCGCAGTATTTT
TRBJ2-5 many 13 TRBV6-1 NA CASTNGGKETQYF TGTGCCAGCACCAACGGGGGAAAGGAGACCCAGTACTTC
TRBJ2-5 many 11 TRBV20-1 NA CSPAPGETQYF TGCAGTCCTGCCCCTGGGGAGACCCAGTACTTC
TRBJ2-1 many 15 TRBV20-1 NA CSASWDSLSYNEQFF TGCAGTGCTAGTTGGGACTCCCTGTCCTACAATGAGCAGTTCTTC
TRBJ2-5 many 15 TRBV20-1 NA CSASDVQGFDETQYF TGCAGTGCTAGTGATGTACAGGGATTCGATGAGACCCAGTACTTC
TRBJ2-2 many 19 TRBV9 TRBD2 CASSVLGGLAWFSVGELFF TGTGCCAGCAGCGTTTTAGGGGGACTAGCGTGGTTTTCGGTCGGGGAGCTGTTTTTT
TRBJ2-4 many 15 TRBV20-1 NA CSASSLPLQGNIQYF TGCAGTGCTAGCTCGCTTCCCCTCCAAGGAAACATTCAGTACTTC
TRBJ1-4 many 14 TRBV29-1 NA CSVEDWEFNEKLFF TGCAGCGTTGAAGATTGGGAGTTTAATGAAAAACTGTTTTTT
TRBJ2-2 many 11 TRBV29-1 NA CSVYRDRELFF TGCAGCGTTTACAGGGACCGGGAGCTGTTTTTT
TRBJ2-5 once 13 TRBV12-3/TRBV12-4 NA CAICFRQQETQYF TGTGCCATCTGTTTTAGGCAGCAAGAGACCCAGTACTTC
TRBJ2-1 many 15 TRBV25-1 NA CASSDGLDSYNEQFF TGTGCCAGCAGTGATGGCCTAGACTCCTACAATGAGCAGTTCTTC
TRBJ2-7 many 20 TRBV15 NA CATSRRAQRGLVGTPYEQYF TGTGCCACCAGCAGACGAGCACAGCGAGGGCTGGTTGGAACGCCCTACGAGCAGTACTTC
TRBJ2-7 many 13 TRBV20-1 TRBD2 CSARKRETYEQYF TGCAGTGCTAGAAAGCGGGAGACCTACGAGCAGTACTTC
TRBJ2-1 many 17 TRBV7-2 NA CASSHLRSGVGYNEQFF TGTGCCAGCAGCCATTTGCGTTCGGGAGTGGGGTACAATGAGCAGTTCTTC
TRBJ2-7 many 15 TRBV14 NA CASSQAPAGEGEQYF TGTGCCAGCAGCCAAGCCCCGGCAGGGGAAGGCGAGCAGTACTTC
TRBJ2-3 many 15 TRBV18 TRBD1 CASSPQTGLADTQYF TGTGCCAGCTCACCTCAGACAGGGCTCGCAGATACGCAGTATTTT
TRBJ1-1 many 12 TRBV20-1 TRBD1 CSATRQGTEAFF TGCAGTGCTACAAGACAGGGCACTGAAGCTTTCTTT
TRBJ2-5 many 17 TRBV20-1 NA CSAKWGPRSDHKETQYF TGCAGTGCTAAATGGGGTCCGAGATCAGACCATAAAGAGACCCAGTACTTC
TRBJ2-5 many 16 TRBV18 TRBD2 CASSPPERGDMKTQYF TGTGCCAGCTCACCACCGGAGCGGGGGGATATGAAGACCCAGTACTTC
TRBJ2-1 many 17 TRBV4-1 NA CASSQGSQGNSYNEQFF TGCGCCAGCAGCCAGGGGAGTCAGGGAAACTCCTACAATGAGCAGTTCTTC
TRBJ2-2 many 18 TRBV7-8 NA CASSSSGLYGYSSGELFF TGTGCCAGCAGCTCTTCGGGACTGTACGGGTACTCGTCCGGGGAGCTGTTTTTT
TRBJ1-5 many 16 TRBV6-1 NA CASRATTGVGNQPQHF TGTGCCAGCAGGGCGACCACGGGGGTGGGCAATCAGCCCCAGCATTTT
TRBJ1-2 few 14 TRBV4-1 TRBD1 CASSQDTGAGGYTF TGCGCCAGCAGCCAAGATACAGGGGCGGGGGGCTACACCTTC
TRBJ1-6 many 14 TRBV7-9 NA CASSPTVVGSPLHF TGTGCCAGCAGCCCGACTGTCGTTGGTTCACCCCTCCACTTT
TRBJ1-1 many 13 TRBV28 NA CASRDSLNTEAFF TGTGCCAGCAGGGACAGTTTGAACACTGAAGCTTTCTTT
TRBJ2-5 many 13 TRBV12-3/TRBV12-4 NA CASSFRQEETQYF TGTGCCAGCAGTTTTAGGCAGGAAGAGACCCAGTACTTC